This T cell receptor (beta chain) was sequenced for a study of esophageal squamous cell carcinoma under preoperative chemotherapy. CDR1 is MNHNS, CDR2 SASEGT, per germline. The CDR3 has 12 amino acids. As regards this clonotype: Relative to the germline gene, one junction end is altered; a read error may explain this.

A single record per CDR3 protein comes from TCRdb applying MiXCR to the PCR reads. Of about 18,000 distinct CDR3 sequences detected, 40% to 55% appear once; the ten largest clones hold 25% to 35%. Time point of the sample: after preoperative PTX-NDP chemotherapy. The V and J genes are TRBV6-1 and TRBJ2-2; D is uncertain. The TCR originated in a human donor with esophageal squamous cell carcinoma. The donor label of this sample is uncertain. This sample was obtained from a patient given preoperative chemotherapy. Here the CDR3 DNA reads TGTGACAGCTGTGCAAATACCGGTGAGCTGTTTTTC. It yields the protein CDSCANTGELFF.